Here is one T cell receptor (beta chain) with its context. Its antigen is currently unknown. The CDR3 spans 13 residues. Trimming removed 6 bases from V and 2 bases from J, with 8 bases in between. Germline loops: CDR1 MNHEY, CDR2 SVGEGT. UMIs and sample barcodes were carried by the TCR alpha and TCR beta cDNA libraries that 5'RACE produced using constant-segment primers. TCRdb analysed the 5' RACE reads with MiXCR anew, one entry per CDR3 protein. The top ten clones hold around 3.9% of a sample with about 180,000 distinct CDR3 sequences, about 18% of them seen once. These data originate in a study of T-cell memory formation after mild COVID-19. Overall study context: TCR clustering was largely donor specific. Study-level results: Mostly located in CM and EM were contracting CD4+ clones, with contracting CD8+ clones located in EMRA.

Sequencing was done on a sample of PBMCs or a T cell subset sorted from them (not recorded which). The source of this sequence is a man aged 18 to 35 who had mild COVID-19 (a few samples of this study predate the infection). Cell type and time point are not known. This chain joins TRBV6-2 or TRBV6-3 and TRBJ1-5; D gene unclear. The CDR3 region is CASSDYRNQPQHF. The CDR3, as DNA: TGTGCCAGCAGCGACTACCGCAATCAGCCCCAGCATTTT.